This T cell receptor beta chain was sequenced for a study of blood T cell repertoires in COVID-19. Study-wide background: Whether acute or convalescent, the COVID-19 samples came from the United States, Italy and Spain. T cells, B-cell-depleted T cells, or PBMCs provided the cDNA or gDNA that served as material.

Clinical histories supplied by participants themselves formed the basis of cohort assignment. The CDR3 runs to 15 residues. Germline lookup yields CDR1 SGHNT and CDR2 YYREEE (reference sequence). Deletions cut 0 bases from V and 0 bases from J, with 9 bases between. In the study's own analysis: Quantification of nucleated cells was approximated via reference gene primer amplification. Assay used: immunoSEQ multiplex PCR; TCRdb lists only in-frame clones, some missing. V and J calls and clone size are given by that table; D and trimming were obtained from the DNA. This sample yields 150,000 to 200,000 clones, of which about four fifths are seen a single time; 9.5% to 12% belongs to the top ten. This clone has only a few counts.

The rearrangement joins TRBV5-4 to TRBJ1-1; D not certain. The clonotype was recovered from a man aged 50-60 years who had recovered from COVID-19. Input material: PBMCs or T cells enriched from blood (not recorded which). The DNA of the CDR3 is TGTGCCAGCAGCTTGGAGGCAGGTTTGAACACTGAAGCTTTCTTT. Translated, it gives CASSLEAGLNTEAFF.